Each of the 19 T cell receptor beta chains below was sequenced from the same sample in a study of blood T cell repertoires in COVID-19. Here immunoSEQ multiplex PCR was the method, and the copy in TCRdb shows in-frame clones only, minus some. The sample has 53,000 or so clones; 75% to 90% are singletons. What was sequenced was peripheral blood. These receptors came from a man of 80 years or more with acute or convalescent COVID-19.

The V gene is TRBV12-3 or TRBV12-4, the J gene TRBJ1-1; D gene unclear. This CDR3 has 12 residues. V gave up 7 bases and J gave up 4 bases, with 10 bases separating them. The CDR3 coding sequence is TGTGCCAGCACACGAGGGTCCACTGAAGCTTTCTTT. The encoded protein is CASTRGSTEAFF.

The chain links TRBV18 to TRBJ2-5, with D possibly TRBD2 on 6 matching bases. V gave up 0 bases and J gave up 0 bases, with 11 bases separating them. CDR1 and CDR2 from the germline V gene are KGHSH and LQKENI. The CDR3 has 16 amino acids. CDR3 loop: CASSPPAGTNQETQYF. As DNA, the CDR3 is TGTGCCAGCTCACCACCGGCGGGGACCAACCAAGAGACCCAGTACTTC.

The DNA of the CDR3 is TGCGCCAGCAGTGTCTCGACAGGAACTAATGAAAAACTGTTTTTT. The encoded protein is CASSVSTGTNEKLFF. V usage is TRBV10-2 and J usage is TRBJ1-4; D may be TRBD1 (6 bases). This CDR3 has 15 residues. The V and J ends lost 4 bases and 1 base respectively, with 10 bases between them. The V gene's germline CDR1 is WSHSY and CDR2 SAAADI.

The chain combines TRBV14 with TRBJ2-5, with D possibly matching TRBD1 (5 bases). The CDR3 is 14 residues long. In germline, CDR1 is SGHDN, CDR2 FVKESK. Trimming left V 4 bases short and J 8 bases short, with 17 bases between. The CDR3 sequence: CASSLQGRGGTQYF. The CDR3 nucleotides read TGTGCCAGCAGCCTCCAAGGAAGGGGTGGAACCCAGTACTTC.

J is TRBJ1-2 and V is TRBV30, with 7 bases that match TRBD1. CDR3 length equals 12 residues. Germline loops: CDR1 GTSNPN, CDR2 SVGIG (reference sequence). After removal of 1 base from V and 7 bases from J, the junction contained 3 bases not matched to a gene. CDR3 nucleotide sequence: TGTGCCTGGAGTGGACAGGGACTTGGCTACACCTTC. The encoded protein is CAWSGQGLGYTF.

This clone was recorded a few times. The V gene is TRBV11-3, the J gene TRBJ1-2, with 8 bases fitting TRBD1. The CDR3 has 14 amino acids. V shed 5 bases, J shed 4 bases, and the junction held 6 bases outside the gene matches. Per germline, CDR1 SGHNT and CDR2 YENEEA. The CDR3 here is CASSLGQEAYGYTF. The CDR3 coding sequence is TGTGCCAGCAGCCTGGGACAGGAGGCCTATGGCTACACCTTC.

As concerns this clone: One end of the junction is discordant with germline, which a read error may explain. The chain has TRBV7-7 and TRBJ2-2; 8 bases align to TRBD2. CDR1 is SSHAT and CDR2 is FNYEAQ in the germline V gene (reference sequence). The CDR3 sequence is 16 residues long. DNA of the CDR3: TGTGCTAGCAGCCCGGCGGGGGGACGGAACACCGGGGAGCTGTTTTTT. It specifies CASSPAGGRNTGELFF.

The rearrangement uses TRBV3-1 (or the pseudogene TRBV3-2) and TRBJ2-7, with D perhaps TRBD2 (6 bases). CDR1 LGHDT and CDR2 YNNKEL come from the germline V gene (reference sequence). This CDR3 region has 14 residues. Deletions cut 4 bases from V and 4 bases from J, with 14 bases between. CDR3 residues: CASSLGGRGYEQYF. As DNA, the CDR3 is TGTGCCAGCAGCCTCGGGGGTCGGGGATACGAGCAGTACTTC.

The gene calls are TRBV28 and TRBJ2-7; TRBD1 aligns across 7 bases. V lost 2 bases and J lost 3; bases outside the gene matches: 1. The CDR3 totals 13 residues. The germline V gene encodes CDR1 MDHEN and CDR2 SYDVKM. The DNA of the CDR3 is TGTGCCAGCAGTTTACGGACAGGCTACGAGCAGTACTTC. It encodes CASSLRTGYEQYF.

A note on this clone: Additional DNA sequences in this sample encode the identical CDR3. The chain uses TRBV9 and TRBJ2-1; D is unclear. V was trimmed by 2 bases and J by 0 bases, leaving 9 bases between them. Looked up from germline, CDR1 is SGDLS and CDR2 is YYNGEE. The length of the CDR3 is 15 residues. The DNA of the CDR3 is TGTGCCAGCAGCGTCGGCACGGGCTCCTACAATGAGCAGTTCTTC. Translated: CASSVGTGSYNEQFF.

J is TRBJ2-2 and V is TRBV5-1; 9 nucleotides match TRBD1. Germline CDR1 SGHRS, CDR2 YFSETQ. Germline trimming cut 2 bases from V and 0 bases from J; bases unmatched to any gene: 2. This CDR3 spans 16 amino acids. In DNA, the CDR3 is TGCGCCAGCAGCTTACGGACAGGGGCGAACACCGGGGAGCTGTTTTTT. Encoded protein: CASSLRTGANTGELFF.

The V and J genes are TRBV6-5 and TRBJ1-4, with D possibly TRBD1 on 5 matching bases. Deletions cut 4 bases from V and 0 bases from J, with 12 bases between. The CDR3 is 16 residues long. Looked up from germline, CDR1 is MNHEY and CDR2 is SVGAGI. The CDR3 coding sequence is TGTGCCAGCAGTTTGACAGACAGTGCAACTAATGAAAAACTGTTTTTT. Translation gives CASSLTDSATNEKLFF.

The chain employs TRBV18 and TRBJ1-2, with D maybe TRBD1 (5 bases). The CDR3 runs to 13 residues. Looked up from germline, CDR1 is KGHSH and CDR2 is LQKENI. Trimming pared 6 bases from V and 2 bases from J, leaving 10 bases between. The CDR3 bases are TGTGCCAGCTCCTTGGACATCAACTATGGCTACACCTTC. Its protein is CASSLDINYGYTF.

V is TRBV13 and J is TRBJ1-1; 7 bases agree with TRBD1. CDR3 length: 16 residues. V gave up 2 bases and J gave up 3 bases; unmatched junction bases: 9. Germline V lookup: CDR1 PRHDT, CDR2 FYEKMQ (reference sequence). CDR3 nucleotides: TGTGCCAGCAGCTTATGGGCAGGGGGTAGAGACACTGAAGCTTTCTTT. Translated: CASSLWAGGRDTEAFF.

The chain uses TRBV7-8 and TRBJ1-4; 9 nucleotides align to TRBD1. The CDR3 consists of 14 residues. Looked up from germline, CDR1 is SGHVS and CDR2 is FQNEAQ. V lost 5 bases and J lost 7; bases outside the gene matches: 5. The CDR3 DNA is TGTGCCAGCAGCCCAGGACAGGGGAGTGAAAAACTGTTTTTT. Amino acid sequence: CASSPGQGSEKLFF.

The gene calls are TRBV19 and TRBJ2-7; 9 positions agree with TRBD2. The length of the CDR3 is 14 residues. Looked up from germline, CDR1 is LNHDA and CDR2 is SQIVND (reference sequence). V was pared by 5 bases and J by 6 bases, with 8 bases of the junction left unmatched. The CDR3 here is CASSLTSGSREQYF. CDR3 nucleotide sequence: TGTGCCAGTAGTCTTACTAGCGGGTCTCGCGAGCAGTACTTC.

The J gene is TRBJ2-2, the V gene TRBV14, with 8 bases identical to TRBD2. Per germline, CDR1 SGHDN and CDR2 FVKESK. With 4 bases clipped from V and 4 bases from J, the junction kept 8 bases outside the gene matches. This CDR3 has 16 residues. CDR3 nucleotide sequence: TGTGCCAGCAGCCGGCAGGGGCTAGCGGGCACCGGGGAGCTGTTTTTT. Encoded protein: CASSRQGLAGTGELFF.

This chain uses TRBV19 with TRBJ2-7; 10 nucleotides line up with TRBD2. Looked up from germline, CDR1 is LNHDA and CDR2 is SQIVND (reference sequence). V trimming: 4 bases; J trimming: 1 base; junction bases outside the gene matches: 4. This CDR3 has 15 residues. CDR3 loop: CASSTTSGQSYEQYF. CDR3 coding DNA: TGTGCCAGTAGTACGACTAGCGGGCAATCCTACGAGCAGTACTTC.

The rearrangement joins TRBV7-2 to TRBJ2-1; 11 bases map to TRBD2. Germline V lookup: CDR1 SGHTA, CDR2 FQGNSA. The CDR3 sequence is 15 residues long. The V segment lost 7 bases and the J segment 4 bases; nucleotides outside the gene matches: 6. CDR3 region: CASNPSGGPYNEQFF. The CDR3 DNA reads TGTGCCAGCAACCCTAGCGGGGGGCCTTACAATGAGCAGTTCTTC.